Sequencing of this T cell receptor (beta chain) was carried out in a study of neurological immune-mediated disorders. The authors made cDNA by 5'RACE with 10-nucleotide random UMIs. Using its own MiXCR run on the 5' RACE reads, TCRdb lists one record per CDR3 protein. The sample has about 66,000 distinct CDR3 sequences, about 3.4% seen once. This clonotype was picked up many times. From germline, CDR1 is SGHAT and CDR2 FQNNGV. This CDR3 has 19 amino acids. Trimming took 4 bases from V and 4 from J; bases not matched to a gene: 17. The clonotype comes from a man aged 40-49 years with multiple sclerosis. The gene calls are TRBV11-2 and TRBJ2-2; 8 bases are shared with TRBD1. The sequenced sample consisted of PBMCs. CDR3 sequence: CASSSTPRRTGQGTGELFF. DNA of the CDR3: TGTGCCAGCAGCTCTACACCCAGGCGGACAGGGCAGGGCACCGGGGAGCTGTTTTTT.